Each of the 6 T cell receptor beta chains below was sequenced from the same sample in a study of blood T cell repertoires in COVID-19. Sequencing was performed with immunoSEQ multiplex PCR; in TCRdb, only in-frame clones are kept and a portion is missing. The data hold 200,000 or so clones, with approximately 90% observed a single time. Sequencing was performed on peripheral blood. The receptor set was obtained from a man between 65 and 80 years old with active or convalescent COVID-19.

The rearrangement links TRBV30 to TRBJ1-5; D is uncertain. Germline loops: CDR1 GTSNPN, CDR2 SVGIG (reference sequence). Trimming stripped 1 base from V and 6 bases from J, with 13 bases between. CDR3 length: 14 amino acids. CDR3 bases: TGTGCCTGGAGTGGAGGGCGCAATCCTCAGCCCCAGCATTTT. This codes for CAWSGGRNPQPQHF.

This clone showed up just once. The chain carries TRBV5-1 and TRBJ2-7; the D gene is possibly TRBD1 (6 bases). The CDR3 extends over 14 amino acids. The ends were cut back, 0 bases at V and 4 bases at J, with 11 bases in the middle. The germline gives CDR1 SGHRS, CDR2 YFSETQ. The CDR3 loop reads CASSLGQANYEQYF. The CDR3 DNA follows: TGCGCCAGCAGCTTGGGACAGGCGAATTACGAGCAGTACTTC.

Details on this clone: A read error may produce the germline difference seen at one junction end. The CDR3 DNA reads TGTGCCAGCAGTCAAGGCCCTGGCGGCTTGGTCACCACTTTC. Encoded protein: CASSQGPGGLVTTF. This chain links TRBV6-2 or TRBV6-3 with TRBJ1-2; D gene unclear. Germline V gives CDR1 MNHEY, CDR2 SVGEGT. The CDR3 extends over 14 amino acids.

This chain joins TRBV5-6 and TRBJ2-7, with TRBD1 matching over 9 bases. CDR3 size: 15 residues. Germline V gives CDR1 SGHDT, CDR2 YYEEEE. V lost 2 bases, J lost 4 bases, and 7 bases stayed unmatched. In DNA, the CDR3 is TGTGCCAGCAGCTTTACCGGGACAGGGATATACGAGCAGTACTTC. Residues: CASSFTGTGIYEQYF.

J is TRBJ1-5 and V is TRBV28; no clear D gene. V lost 7 bases and J lost 0, with 10 bases in between. CDR1 and CDR2 (germline): MDHEN, SYDVKM. The CDR3 has 14 amino acids. The CDR3 nucleotides read TGTGCCAGCACCCTCTCAGGTAGCAATCAGCCCCAGCATTTT. It translates to CASTLSGSNQPQHF.

The genes are TRBV6-1 and TRBJ2-2; no firm D call. V lost 0 bases to trimming and J lost 6 bases, with 2 bases between them. Germline CDR1 and CDR2: MNHNS and SASEGT. This CDR3 spans 12 amino acids. CDR3 nucleotide sequence: TGTGCCAGCAGTGAAGCCGCCGGGGAGCTGTTTTTT. Protein product: CASSEAAGELFF.